The 6 T cell receptor beta chains listed next were all sequenced from one sample in a study of T cell repertoires in cytomegalovirus infection. TCRdb fed the reads into MiXCR, producing one record per CDR3 protein. The sample lists some 100,000 distinct CDR3 sequences; 25% to 30% were seen once. No antigens are known for them. The material was CD8+ T cells from cultured PBMCs, obtained from culture after CMV antigen stimulation. The receptors here all came from a human donor in good health (CMV status not recorded). Some clones in this sample may be carry-over from other donors' samples.

This chain uses TRBV5-1 with TRBJ1-1; D might be TRBD1 (5 bases). Per the germline V gene, CDR1 is SGHRS and CDR2 is YFSETQ. The CDR3 contains 15 residues. V was shortened by 4 bases and J by 0 bases, with 13 bases between the two germline ends. In nucleotides, the CDR3 is TGCGCCAGCAGCGGGGACGCAGACATGAACACTGAAGCTTTCTTT. This encodes CASSGDADMNTEAFF.

The chain carries TRBV28 and TRBJ1-2, with D tentatively TRBD1 (5 bases). Germline lookup yields CDR1 MDHEN and CDR2 SYDVKM. The CDR3 loop spans 13 amino acids. Between the trimmed V and J ends, which lost 5 bases and 3 bases, there was a span of 10 bases. The CDR3 region has the DNA TGTGCCAGCAGTCCGCCGGGGGACTATGGCTACACCTTC. The encoded protein is CASSPPGDYGYTF.

The chain has TRBV5-5 and TRBJ1-4; D gene uncertain. V was shortened by 5 bases and J by 5 bases, with 16 bases between the two germline ends. Germline assignment: CDR1 SGHKS and CDR2 YYEKEE (reference sequence). The CDR3 covers 15 residues. This chain's CDR3 is CASSGVGAGNEKLFF. The CDR3 nucleotides read TGTGCCAGCAGTGGTGTGGGCGCGGGGAATGAAAAACTGTTTTTT.

This clonotype was seen a handful of times. This sequence joins TRBV6-6 and TRBJ1-5; TRBD1 might be the D (5 bases). Germline V gives CDR1 MNHNY, CDR2 SVGAGI (reference sequence). The CDR3 has 14 amino acids. Trimming took off 10 bases at V and 0 bases at J, with 13 bases between the two ends. The CDR3 protein is CAIGWGDSNQPQHF. In DNA, the CDR3 is TGTGCCATCGGCTGGGGGGATAGCAATCAGCCCCAGCATTTT.

The J gene is TRBJ1-2, the V gene TRBV20-1, with D perhaps TRBD1 (6 bases). The V gene's germline CDR1 is DFQATT and CDR2 SNEGSKA (reference sequence). This CDR3 is 12 amino acids long. V gave up 3 bases and J gave up 8 bases, with 13 bases separating them. The CDR3 coding sequence is TGCAGTGCTAGCTGGGCAGGGGCGGGCTACACCTTC. This gives the protein CSASWAGAGYTF.

This clonotype was observed many times. This rearrangement joins TRBV6-1 to TRBJ1-5; a weak D match, TRBD1 (5 bases). The germline gives CDR1 MNHNS, CDR2 SASEGT. V gave up 3 bases and J gave up 2 bases, with 17 bases separating them. This CDR3 region has 17 residues. CDR3 loop: CASSEFRGRGGNQPQHF. In DNA form, the CDR3 reads TGTGCCAGCAGTGAGTTTCGGGGGAGGGGAGGCAATCAGCCCCAGCATTTT.